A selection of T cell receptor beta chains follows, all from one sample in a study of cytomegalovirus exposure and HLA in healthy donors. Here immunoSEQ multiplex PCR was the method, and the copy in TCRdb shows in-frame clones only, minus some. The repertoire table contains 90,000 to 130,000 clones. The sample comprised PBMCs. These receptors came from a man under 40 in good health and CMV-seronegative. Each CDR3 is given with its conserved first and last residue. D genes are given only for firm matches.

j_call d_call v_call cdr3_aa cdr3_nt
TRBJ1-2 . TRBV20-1 CSAAAYRGYTF TGCAGTGCCGCGGCGTACCGGGGCTACACCTTC
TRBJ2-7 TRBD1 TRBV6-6 CASSYSGQGGYEQYF TGTGCCAGCAGTTACTCGGGACAGGGAGGCTATGAGCAGTACTTC
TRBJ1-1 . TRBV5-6 CASSFTGEDTEAFF TGTGCCAGCAGCTTTACCGGGGAAGACACTGAAGCTTTCTTT
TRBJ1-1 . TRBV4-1 CASSQDEGRAEAFF TGCGCCAGCAGCCAAGATGAGGGTCGCGCTGAAGCTTTCTTT
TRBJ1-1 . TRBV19 CASSIWGRGTEAFF TGTGCCAGTAGTATTTGGGGGAGGGGCACTGAAGCTTTCTTT
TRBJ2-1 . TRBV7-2 CASSLGSSAQFF TGTGCCAGCAGCCTCGGGTCTTCAGCCCAGTTCTTC
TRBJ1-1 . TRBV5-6 CASSPGLRNTEAFF TGTGCCAGCAGTCCGGGACTTCGAAACACTGAAGCTTTCTTT
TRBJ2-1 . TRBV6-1 CASKWQGSSYNEQFF TGTGCCAGCAAGTGGCAGGGTAGCTCCTACAATGAGCAGTTCTTC
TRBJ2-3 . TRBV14 CASSPTRVGRGTDTQYF TGTGCCAGCAGCCCCACCCGCGTCGGGCGGGGCACAGATACGCAGTATTTT
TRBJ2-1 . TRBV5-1 CASSSSSYNEQFF TGCGCCAGCAGCTCCAGCTCCTACAATGAGCAGTTCTTC
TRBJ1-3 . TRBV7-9 CASSLVLRGSSGNTIYF TGTGCCAGCAGCTTAGTGTTAAGGGGCAGCTCTGGAAACACCATATATTTT
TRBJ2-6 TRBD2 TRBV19 CASSRGGGGSGANVLTF TGTGCCAGTAGCCGCGGGGGGGGAGGCTCTGGGGCCAACGTCCTGACTTTC
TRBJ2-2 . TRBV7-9 CASSLRGTGELFF TGTGCCAGCAGCTTACGGGGGACCGGGGAGCTGTTTTTT
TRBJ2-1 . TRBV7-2 CASSLASYNEQFF TGTGCCAGCAGCTTAGCCTCGTACAATGAGCAGTTCTTC
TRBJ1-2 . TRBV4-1 CASSQRGSRNNYGYTF TGCGCCAGCAGCCAACGGGGTTCGCGAAATAACTATGGCTACACCTTC
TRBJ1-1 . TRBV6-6 CASSYGTVREAFF TGTGCCAGCAGTTACGGTACCGTCCGGGAAGCTTTCTTT
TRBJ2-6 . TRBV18 CASSPGGSVSGANVLTF TGTGCCAGCTCACCCGGAGGGTCTGTTTCTGGGGCCAACGTCCTGACTTTC
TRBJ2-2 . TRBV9 CASSVAPGNTGELFF TGTGCCAGCAGCGTAGCCCCAGGGAACACCGGGGAGCTGTTTTTT
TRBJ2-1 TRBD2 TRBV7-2 CASSWGTSLSYNEQFF TGTGCCAGCAGCTGGGGGACTAGCCTATCCTACAATGAGCAGTTCTTC
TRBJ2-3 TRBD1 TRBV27 CASSLLRTGGPSTDTQYF TGTGCCAGCAGTTTACTCCGGACAGGGGGTCCCAGCACAGATACGCAGTATTTT
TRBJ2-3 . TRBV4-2 CASSQGTTLITDTQYF TGTGCCAGCAGCCAAGGGACTACTCTTATTACAGATACGCAGTATTTT
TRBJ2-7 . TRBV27 CASSSFRRTELYEQYF TGTGCCAGCAGTTCCTTCCGTAGGACAGAGCTCTACGAGCAGTACTTC
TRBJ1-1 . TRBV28 CASSGADSRRAFF TGTGCCAGCAGTGGTGCGGACAGCCGACGGGCTTTCTTT
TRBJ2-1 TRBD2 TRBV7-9 CASSGGLAGGTLF TGTGCCAGCAGCGGGGGACTAGCGGGGGGAACTCTCTTC
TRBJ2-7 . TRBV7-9 CASSPTDGQPHEQYF TGTGCCAGCAGCCCTACCGACGGACAGCCCCACGAGCAGTACTTC
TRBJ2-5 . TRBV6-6 CASSQKETQYF TGTGCCAGCAGTCAGAAAGAGACCCAGTACTTC
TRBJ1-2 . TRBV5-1 CATTNPGGEGYTF TGCGCCACCACCAATCCCGGGGGTGAAGGCTACACCTTC
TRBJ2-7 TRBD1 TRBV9 CASSVTGQGYEQYF TGTGCCAGCAGCGTAACGGGACAGGGGTACGAGCAGTACTTC
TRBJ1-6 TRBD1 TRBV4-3 CASSPGDSNNSPLHF TGCGCCAGCAGCCCAGGGGACAGTAATAATTCACCCCTCCACTTT
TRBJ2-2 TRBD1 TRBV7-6 CASSPRTGGNTGELFF TGTGCCAGCAGCCCACGGACAGGAGGGAACACCGGGGAGCTGTTTTTT
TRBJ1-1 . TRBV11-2 CASRRNTEAFF TGTGCCAGCAGGCGGAACACTGAAGCTTTCTTT
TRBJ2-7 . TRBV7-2 CASSLAEGYEQYF TGTGCCAGCAGCTTAGCGGAGGGCTACGAGCAGTACTTC
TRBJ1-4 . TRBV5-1 CASPPRQAHNEKLFF TGCGCCAGCCCGCCACGACAGGCTCATAATGAAAAACTGTTTTTT
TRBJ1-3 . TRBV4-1 CASSLSGFPGNTIYF TGCGCCAGCAGCCTTTCAGGGTTCCCTGGAAACACCATATATTTT
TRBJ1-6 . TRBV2 CASSRAGPLHF TGTGCCAGCAGTCGGGCGGGACCCCTCCACTTT
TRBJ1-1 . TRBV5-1 CASSSDSPDTEAFF TGCGCCAGCAGCTCGGACAGTCCGGACACTGAAGCTTTCTTT
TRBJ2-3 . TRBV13 CASSQDGGRNTQYF TGTGCCAGCAGTCAAGATGGGGGGAGGAATACGCAGTATTTT
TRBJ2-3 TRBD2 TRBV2 CASRRGGSGGTDTQYF TGTGCCAGCAGGCGCGGGGGGTCCGGTGGGACAGATACGCAGTATTTT
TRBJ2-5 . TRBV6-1 CASRRGRLGQETQYF TGTGCCAGCAGAAGAGGGAGGCTCGGCCAAGAGACCCAGTACTTC
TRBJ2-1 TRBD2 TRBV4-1 CASSQDQAGGLRQFF TGCGCCAGCAGCCAAGATCAAGCGGGGGGGCTTCGGCAGTTCTTC
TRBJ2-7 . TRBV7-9 CASSLTDYEQYF TGTGCCAGCAGCTTGACAGATTACGAGCAGTACTTC
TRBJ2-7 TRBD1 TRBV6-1 CASSEGLTGALYEQYF TGTGCCAGCAGTGAAGGATTGACAGGGGCTCTCTACGAGCAGTACTTC
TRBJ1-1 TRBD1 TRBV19 CASSPGTGLTEAFF TGTGCCAGTAGCCCCGGGACAGGTCTGACTGAAGCTTTCTTT
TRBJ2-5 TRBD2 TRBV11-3 CASSLDTGGLETQYF TGTGCCAGCAGCTTAGATACGGGGGGTTTAGAGACCCAGTACTTC
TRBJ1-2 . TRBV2 CASSLQWGSNYGYTF TGTGCCAGCAGCCTACAGTGGGGCTCTAACTATGGCTACACCTTC
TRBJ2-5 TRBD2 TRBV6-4 CASSPSGNQETQYF TGTGCCAGCAGTCCTAGCGGAAACCAAGAGACCCAGTACTTC
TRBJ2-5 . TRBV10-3 CAISVVAGQETQYF TGTGCCATCAGTGTGGTGGCAGGGCAAGAGACCCAGTACTTC
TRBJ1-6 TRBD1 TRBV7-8 CASSPPRQGPRPLHF TGTGCCAGCAGCCCTCCGCGACAGGGGCCCCGGCCCCTCCACTTT
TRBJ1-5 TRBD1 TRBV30 CAWGLRTGGSNQPQHF TGTGCCTGGGGGCTTCGGACAGGGGGAAGCAATCAGCCCCAGCATTTT
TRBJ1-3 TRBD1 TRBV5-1 CASSRDRDSLGTIYF TGCGCCAGCAGCCGGGACCGGGACAGTCTCGGCACCATATATTTT
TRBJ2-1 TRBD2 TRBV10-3 CAISEGESGGPLENEQFF TGTGCCATCAGTGAGGGGGAGAGCGGGGGGCCGCTGGAGAATGAGCAGTTCTTC
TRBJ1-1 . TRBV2 CASNRGTTEAFF TGTGCCAGCAACCGGGGTACCACTGAAGCTTTCTTT
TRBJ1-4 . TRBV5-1 CASSLNPKAGVFF TGCGCCAGCAGCTTGAACCCAAAAGCAGGGGTGTTTTTT
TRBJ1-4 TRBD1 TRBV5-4 CASSSTGGGGEKLFF TGTGCCAGCAGCTCGACAGGGGGCGGCGGTGAAAAACTGTTTTTT
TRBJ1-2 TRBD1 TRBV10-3 CAISESPGQGEKDYGYTF TGTGCCATCAGTGAGTCACCGGGACAGGGGGAAAAGGACTATGGCTACACCTTC
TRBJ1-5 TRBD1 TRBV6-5 CASSRGQGTNQPQHF TGTGCCAGCAGCCGGGGACAGGGAACCAATCAGCCCCAGCATTTT
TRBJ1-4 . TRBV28 CASSLGQQNEKLFF TGTGCCAGCAGTTTGGGGCAGCAGAATGAAAAACTGTTTTTT
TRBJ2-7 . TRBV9 CASSHGAGHQTSVYEQYF TGTGCCAGCAGCCACGGGGCCGGTCATCAGACTAGTGTCTACGAGCAGTACTTC
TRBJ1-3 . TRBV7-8 CASSRYTKGDTIYF TGTGCCAGCAGTCGGTATACAAAGGGGGACACCATATATTTT